This T cell receptor (beta chain) was obtained from a study of shared clonotypes between healthy human individuals. Sorted-subset replicate PCR reactions contained approximately 190 ng DNA, corresponding to tens of thousands of T cell genomes. Sequenced by immunoSEQ multiplex PCR; TCRdb stores in-frame clones only, minus some. The sample consists of roughly 2.2 million clones, more than 80% of them appearing once. The sequence derives from a man aged 18 to 35 in good health. Some clones in this sample may be carry-over from other donors' samples. Material for sequencing was naive CD4+ T cells from PBMCs. Subset denoted: CD45RA+ positively selected.

CDR3 residues: CASSPQGSTDTQYF. The CDR3 DNA reads TGTGCCAGCAGCCCCCAGGGGAGCACAGATACGCAGTATTTT. The chain recombines TRBV11-3 with TRBJ2-3; perhaps TRBD1 as D (6 bases). Germline-derived CDR1 and CDR2 are SGHNT and YENEEA. Trimming took 5 bases from V and 0 from J, leaving 9 bases between them. CDR3 length: 14 residues.